What follows describes a single TCR beta chain. Antigen specificity is unknown. The protocol was immunoSEQ multiplex PCR, while the TCRdb copy is restricted to in-frame clones and leaves out a portion. The table includes around 49,000 clones, more than 70% detected once. Germline-derived CDR1 and CDR2 are SGHTA and FQGNSA. This CDR3 spans 15 amino acids. Trimming shortened V by 0 bases and J by 2 bases, and 10 bases separated the two germline ends. The sample originates from a study of graft-versus-host responses after intestinal transplantation. About the study: Recipients underwent multivisceral, liver-intestinal, or isolated intestinal transplants. All of the recipients had induction that used anti-thymocyte globulin, then tacrolimus and steroids for three to four years. Study outcomes and limitations: GvH clones surfaced in recipient marrow, some emerging earlier in ileum or blood. In patients with graft-donor T cell macrochimerism, allograft graft-versus-host to host-versus-graft clonal ratios were high.

The chain links TRBV7-2 to TRBJ2-5; no clear D gene. The source is a human donor who was the organ donor for an intestinal transplant. Sequenced material: unstimulated CD4+ T cells sorted from spleen or lymph node cells, taken before transplant. CDR3 in DNA: TGTGCCAGCAGCTTAGCGCTTAGCTCACAAGAGACCCAGTACTTC. Encoded protein: CASSLALSSQETQYF.